The clone carrying this T cell receptor (beta chain) turned up a few times. Its target is unknown. The sample comes from a study of CD8 T cells in ankylosing spondylitis. It was by quantitative 5'-RACE with molecular barcodes that TCR beta libraries were made. TCRdb redid the calling of the 5' RACE reads with MiXCR, one entry per CDR3 protein. The data show fewer than 750,000 distinct CDR3 sequences, around 20% seen once. V lost 8 bases and J lost 3; bases outside the gene matches: 11. The germline gives CDR1 MDHEN, CDR2 SYDVKM. The CDR3 consists of 16 residues. Study-wide results and caveats: Several highly homologous variants formed a TCR beta motif that appeared characteristic of ankylosing spondylitis blood. Researchers reportedly found disease-linked clones significantly enriched in matched ankylosing spondylitis synovial fluid. There were earlier reports of some motif variants in reactive arthritis synovial fluid and blood.

V and J are TRBV28 and TRBJ1-2, with TRBD1 matching over 11 bases. Input material: blood, either unsorted or a sorted T cell fraction (not recorded which). This clonotype was sampled from a male donor with ankylosing spondylitis. CDR3 sequence (DNA): TGTGCCAGCCAACACCCGAGGACAGGGGGCGACTATGGCTACACCTTC. It encodes CASQHPRTGGDYGYTF.